This T cell receptor (beta chain) was captured in a study of T-cell memory formation after mild COVID-19. Findings of the study overall: Later expanders leaned toward CD4+, whereas clones contracting from day 15 to 85 were balanced CD4/CD8.

The CDR3 loop spans 16 amino acids. J was trimmed by 4 bases and V by 0 bases; bases with no gene match: 8. Germline CDR1 is SGHRS and CDR2 is YFSETQ. Comment on this clonotype: Antigen specificity is unknown.

TCRdb re-called the 5' RACE reads through MiXCR, storing one row per CDR3 protein. The sample holds 200,000 to 300,000 distinct CDR3 sequences, more than 8% seen once. The receptor was derived from a man aged 18-30 years who had mild COVID-19 (a few samples of this study predate the infection). Cell type and time point are not known. The sequencing sample was made of PBMCs or a T cell subset sorted from them (not recorded which). The J gene is TRBJ1-2, the V gene TRBV5-1; 8 bases align to TRBD1. In nucleotides, the CDR3 is TGCGCCAGCAGCTTGGCAAGCCTTGGACAGGGCTATGGCTACACCTTC. Residues: CASSLASLGQGYGYTF.